This entry lists 24 T cell receptor beta chains sequenced from one sample in a study of blood T cell repertoires in COVID-19. Sequenced by immunoSEQ multiplex PCR; TCRdb stores in-frame clones only, minus some. The sample includes some 180,000 clones, 70% to 90% of them seen just once. The sample was peripheral blood. The receptors were sampled from a man in his sixties or seventies with active or convalescent COVID-19.

This chain connects TRBV5-1 to TRBJ2-3, with unresolved D. The CDR3 loop spans 13 amino acids. The germline gives CDR1 SGHRS, CDR2 YFSETQ. V was trimmed by 3 bases and J by 3 bases, leaving 8 bases between them. CDR3 DNA sequence: TGCGCCAGCAGCTATGACTCAACAGATACGCAGTATTTT. It is translated as CASSYDSTDTQYF.

This clone was counted between two and nine times. V gene TRBV6-4 combines with J gene TRBJ1-5; a possible D gene is TRBD1 (6 bases). Looked up from germline, CDR1 is MRHNA and CDR2 is SNTAGT. V dropped 5 bases and J dropped 9 bases, with 14 bases sitting between them. CDR3 length equals 13 residues. The CDR3 nucleotides are TGTGCCAGCAGTCAGGGGCCCGGAGGGCCCCAGCATTTT. It encodes CASSQGPGGPQHF.

The V gene is TRBV29-1, the J gene TRBJ1-1; weak D call: TRBD1 (5 bases). In germline, CDR1 is SQVTM, CDR2 ANQGSEA. CDR3 length: 13 amino acids. V lost 8 bases and J lost 8, with 21 bases in between. CDR3 sequence: CSHLWGGSREAFF. The CDR3, as DNA: TGCAGCCACCTCTGGGGGGGGTCGAGAGAAGCTTTCTTT.

The chain employs TRBV5-1 and TRBJ2-3; 8 bases line up with TRBD2. The CDR3 has 15 residues. With V trimmed by 0 bases and J by 4 bases, 4 bases remained unmatched. Germline V lookup: CDR1 SGHRS, CDR2 YFSETQ. CDR3 in amino acids: CASSLAGGASDTQYF. The CDR3 region has the DNA TGCGCCAGCAGCTTGGCCGGGGGGGCATCAGATACGCAGTATTTT.

The V call is TRBV5-1, the J call TRBJ2-3; TRBD2 matches at 11 bases. J was trimmed by 5 bases and V by 2 bases; bases with no gene match: 7. Germline values: CDR1 SGHRS, CDR2 YFSETQ. The CDR3 is 16 residues long. The CDR3 protein is CASSFLSGRAGDTQYF. CDR3 sequence (DNA): TGCGCCAGCAGCTTCCTTAGCGGGAGGGCCGGAGATACGCAGTATTTT.

The V gene is TRBV5-1, the J gene TRBJ1-5; D gene uncertain. The CDR3 length is 14 residues. Germline values: CDR1 SGHRS, CDR2 YFSETQ. The ends were cut back, 0 bases at V and 4 bases at J, with 8 bases in the middle. The CDR3 DNA sequence: TGCGCCAGCAGCTTGGACAGCCCGAATCAGCCCCAGCATTTT. This encodes CASSLDSPNQPQHF.

This chain uses TRBV18 with TRBJ1-2; TRBD1 matches at 7 bases. Germline trimming cut 5 bases from V and 7 bases from J; bases unmatched to any gene: 10. CDR1 and CDR2 (germline): KGHSH, LQKENI. The length of the CDR3 is 14 residues. As DNA, the CDR3 is TGTGCCAGCTCATACGACAGGGCATGGAGTGGCTACACCTTC. Protein: CASSYDRAWSGYTF.

The V gene is TRBV7-9, the J gene TRBJ1-1, with 7 bases matching TRBD1. Germline trimming cut 3 bases from V and 2 bases from J; bases unmatched to any gene: 12. The CDR3 totals 17 residues. The germline V gene encodes CDR1 SEHNR and CDR2 FQNEAQ (reference sequence). The CDR3 DNA reads TGTGCCAGCAGCTTCCCAGGGTCAGGGGGGACCAACACTGAAGCTTTCTTT. It specifies CASSFPGSGGTNTEAFF.

The chain has TRBV27 and TRBJ1-2; 9 bases are shared with TRBD1. V lost 1 base, J lost 7 bases, and 4 bases stayed unmatched. CDR1 is MNHEY, CDR2 SMNVEV, per germline (reference sequence). The CDR3 has 14 residues. DNA for the CDR3: TGTGCCAGCAGTTTATTCGGGACAGGGTCTGGCTACACCTTC. This encodes CASSLFGTGSGYTF.

J is TRBJ1-3 and V is TRBV7-2; D is unclear. The CDR3 covers 13 residues. The germline V gene has CDR1 SGHTA and CDR2 FQGNSA. Trimming took 5 bases from V and 0 from J, leaving 5 bases between them. The CDR3 reads CASSPVSGNTIYF. The CDR3 DNA follows: TGTGCCAGCAGCCCCGTCTCTGGAAACACCATATATTTT.

This sequence joins TRBV7-2 and TRBJ1-1, with 10 bases fitting TRBD1. This CDR3 is built from 15 residues. Trimming at V came to 5 bases and at J to 5 bases, leaving 8 bases not matched to a gene. The germline CDR1 and CDR2 sequences are SGHTA and FQGNSA. DNA of the CDR3: TGTGCCAGCAGCCGGCCGGGACAGGGGAAAACTGAAGCTTTCTTT. This translates into CASSRPGQGKTEAFF.

The chain combines TRBV6-2 or TRBV6-3 with TRBJ2-7; TRBD1 matches 7 bases. J was trimmed by 0 bases and V by 5 bases; bases with no gene match: 10. The CDR3 extends over 16 amino acids. Germline loops: CDR1 MNHEY, CDR2 SVGEGT. The CDR3 sequence: CASSAQRQGSSYEQYF. The CDR3, as DNA: TGTGCCAGCAGTGCACAGAGACAGGGAAGCTCCTACGAGCAGTACTTC.

The chain recombines TRBV25-1 with TRBJ2-7; D is possibly TRBD1 (5 bases). CDR1 MGHDK and CDR2 SYGVNS come from the germline V gene. The CDR3 has 14 residues. V lost 6 bases and J 6 bases, leaving 18 bases between the germline ends. The CDR3 here is CASRGSRDMGEQYF. CDR3 DNA: TGTGCCAGCAGAGGTAGCAGGGATATGGGCGAGCAGTACTTC.

The chain combines TRBV6-2 or TRBV6-3 with TRBJ2-1, with 10 nucleotides matching TRBD1. Trimming at V came to 5 bases and at J to 3 bases, leaving 10 bases not matched to a gene. This CDR3 contains 17 residues. CDR1 is MNHEY, CDR2 SVGEGT, per germline. The CDR3 sequence is CASSPYRTGGNYNEQFF. CDR3 DNA: TGTGCCAGCAGTCCCTACAGGACAGGGGGAAACTACAATGAGCAGTTCTTC.

This clone has just one count. The chain joins TRBV28 to TRBJ1-2, with TRBD1 as a possible D gene (5 bases). The V gene's germline CDR1 is MDHEN and CDR2 SYDVKM. The CDR3 has 15 amino acids. Trimming removed 6 bases from V and 0 bases from J, with 14 bases in between. CDR3 in DNA: TGTGCCAGCAGCGCAGGACACCAACCTAACTATGGCTACACCTTC. It is translated as CASSAGHQPNYGYTF.

The V gene is TRBV18, the J gene TRBJ1-2, with 7 nucleotides matching TRBD1. Germline V gene data show CDR1 as KGHSH and CDR2 as LQKENI. CDR3 length equals 16 residues. Losses at the gene ends were 3 bases for V and 1 base for J; bases not matched to a gene: 8. The CDR3 DNA is TGTGCCAGCTCACCGGGACAGAGGATTTTTAACTATGGCTACACCTTC. Its translation is CASSPGQRIFNYGYTF.

The chain couples TRBV20-1 to TRBJ1-3; tentatively, D is TRBD1 (5 bases). Germline lookup yields CDR1 DFQATT and CDR2 SNEGSKA (reference sequence). V was pared by 3 bases and J by 3 bases, with 12 bases between. The CDR3 runs to 14 residues. CDR3 region: CSASSGGYGNTIYF. The CDR3 DNA sequence: TGCAGTGCTAGTTCCGGGGGGTATGGAAACACCATATATTTT.

The chain uses TRBV5-1 and TRBJ2-6, with D uncertain. The CDR3 is 17 amino acids. Germline V gene data show CDR1 as SGHRS and CDR2 as YFSETQ. V dropped 4 bases and J dropped 0 bases, with 14 bases sitting between them. Here the CDR3 DNA reads TGCGCCAGCAGCGCCCGGGTGGCGGTCTCTGGGGCCAACGTCCTGACTTTC. This sequence encodes CASSARVAVSGANVLTF.

The gene calls are TRBV5-5 and TRBJ2-5, with D maybe TRBD1 (6 bases). CDR1 and CDR2 (germline): SGHKS, YYEKEE (reference sequence). The CDR3 loop spans 14 amino acids. V was trimmed by 4 bases and J by 1 base, leaving 11 bases between them. The CDR3 here is CASSPGQRQETQYF. The CDR3 DNA sequence: TGTGCCAGCAGCCCCGGACAGCGCCAAGAGACCCAGTACTTC.

The chain links TRBV11-3 to TRBJ1-1; D gene unclear. Trimming pared 0 bases from V and 1 base from J, leaving 3 bases between. CDR3 size: 13 residues. The germline CDR1 and CDR2 sequences are SGHNT and YENEEA. The CDR3 sequence: CASSLDGNTEAFF. Here the CDR3 DNA reads TGTGCCAGCAGCTTAGACGGGAACACTGAAGCTTTCTTT. Complete variable domain (other parts from reference TRBV11-3 and TRBJ1-1): EAGVVQSPRYKIIEKKQPVAFWCNPISGHNTLYWYLQNLGQGPELLIRYENEEAVDDSQLPKDRFSAERLKGVDSTLKIQPAELGDSAVYLCASSLDGNTEAFFGQGTRLTVV.

The V and J genes are TRBV5-6 and TRBJ1-1, with a tentative D call TRBD1 (5 bases). The CDR3 is 13 residues long. In germline, CDR1 is SGHDT, CDR2 YYEEEE. Trimming removed 4 bases from V and 1 base from J, with 8 bases in between. The CDR3 is CASSRTRNTEAFF. The CDR3 DNA is TGTGCCAGCAGCCGGACAAGGAACACTGAAGCTTTCTTT.

The gene calls are TRBV19 and TRBJ2-2, with D possibly matching TRBD1 (6 bases). CDR1 and CDR2 from the germline V gene are LNHDA and SQIVND (reference sequence). V shed 4 bases and J shed 13 bases, with 13 bases lying between them. The CDR3 extends over 12 amino acids. This chain's CDR3 is CASSKQGERLFF. DNA of the CDR3: TGTGCCAGTAGTAAACAGGGCGAAAGGCTGTTTTTT.

CDR3 protein: CASSPESQVSTEAFF. The CDR3 coding sequence is TGTGCCAGCAGCCCCGAGAGCCAGGTATCAACTGAAGCTTTCTTT. The chain carries TRBV7-2 and TRBJ1-1, with unresolved D. Trimming stripped 5 bases from V and 5 bases from J, with 18 bases between. CDR3 length: 15 residues. From germline, CDR1 is SGHTA and CDR2 FQGNSA. The full variable domain, completed using reference TRBV7-2 and TRBJ1-1, is GAGVSQSPSNKVTEKGKDVELRCDPISGHTALYWYRQSLGQGLEFLIYFQGNSAPDKSGLPSDRFSAERTGGSVSTLTIQRTQQEDSAVYLCASSPESQVSTEAFFGQGTRLTVV.

This clone was seen a single time. The chain has TRBV19 and TRBJ2-2; TRBD1 agrees at 7 bases. Losses at the gene ends were 7 bases for V and 4 bases for J; bases not matched to a gene: 9. CDR3 length equals 15 residues. Germline CDR1 LNHDA, CDR2 SQIVND (reference sequence). CDR3 protein: CASIDREWVTGELFF. The CDR3 nucleotides are TGTGCCAGTATCGACAGGGAGTGGGTCACCGGGGAGCTGTTTTTT.